The 14 T cell receptor beta chains listed next were all sequenced from one sample in a study of OX40 agonist ivuxolimab in advanced cancers. Libraries were prepared by immunoSEQ multiplex PCR; TCRdb keeps only in-frame clonotypes and omits some of them. This table has about 79,000 clones, approximately 86% appearing once. Sequenced here: CD4+ or CD8+ T cells sorted from blood, sampled in a trial of the OX40 agonist ivuxolimab. Every receptor here comes from an adult with an advanced solid tumor such as melanoma, head and neck, liver or kidney cancer.

The J gene is TRBJ1-1, the V gene TRBV6-1; 8 nucleotides agree with TRBD1. The germline CDR1 and CDR2 sequences are MNHNS and SASEGT. The CDR3 contains 13 residues. The V and J ends lost 3 bases and 4 bases, in that order; junction bases with no gene match: 1. CDR3 sequence: CASSEGQATEAFF. CDR3 in DNA: TGTGCCAGCAGTGAGGGACAGGCCACTGAAGCTTTCTTT.

This chain joins TRBV4-2 and TRBJ1-1; D is possibly TRBD1 (5 bases). The CDR3 covers 14 residues. V was trimmed by 3 bases and J by 7 bases, leaving 15 bases between them. Germline CDR1 LGHNA, CDR2 YNFKEQ. The CDR3 nucleotides are TGTGCCAGCAGCCACCCCGGGGAAAGGGGTGAAGCTTTCTTT. It yields the protein CASSHPGERGEAFF.

The chain couples TRBV5-1 to TRBJ1-2; TRBD1 might be the D (5 bases). CDR1 is SGHRS, CDR2 YFSETQ, per germline. The CDR3 length is 16 residues. The germline V and J ends were trimmed by 0 bases and 6 bases, with 18 bases remaining between them. The CDR3 protein is CASSLGFSRGTDGYTF. CDR3 DNA: TGCGCCAGCAGCTTGGGTTTTTCACGGGGGACCGATGGCTACACCTTC.

The chain employs TRBV28 and TRBJ2-5, with 10 bases aligning to TRBD2. The CDR3 covers 14 residues. Per germline, CDR1 MDHEN and CDR2 SYDVKM. With 6 bases clipped from V and 6 bases from J, the junction kept 7 bases outside the gene matches. In DNA, the CDR3 is TGTGCCAGCAGCCCAGCGGGAGGGCGAAAGACCCAGTACTTC. This sequence encodes CASSPAGGRKTQYF.

The gene calls are TRBV4-1 and TRBJ1-4; 8 nucleotides line up with TRBD1. This CDR3 has 18 residues. The V and J ends lost 3 bases and 0 bases, in that order; junction bases with no gene match: 9. CDR1 is MGHRA and CDR2 is YSYEKL in the germline V gene. The CDR3, as DNA: TGCGCCAGCAGCCAGGTCCGGGACAGGACTGCAACTAATGAAAAACTGTTTTTT. Amino acid sequence: CASSQVRDRTATNEKLFF.

The rearrangement joins TRBV11-3 to TRBJ1-1, with D perhaps matching TRBD1 (5 bases). CDR3 length equals 14 residues. Trimming removed 1 base from V and 8 bases from J, with 14 bases in between. Per the germline V gene, CDR1 is SGHNT and CDR2 is YENEEA. Here the CDR3 reads CASSLALSRDEAFF. In nucleotides, the CDR3 is TGTGCCAGCAGCTTAGCACTGAGTCGGGACGAAGCTTTCTTT. Variable domain in full (rest from reference TRBV11-3 and TRBJ1-1): EAGVVQSPRYKIIEKKQPVAFWCNPISGHNTLYWYLQNLGQGPELLIRYENEEAVDDSQLPKDRFSAERLKGVDSTLKIQPAELGDSAVYLCASSLALSRDEAFFGQGTRLTVV.

V and J are TRBV15 and TRBJ2-5; D is possibly TRBD1 or TRBD2 (5 bases each). Between the trimmed V and J ends, which lost 5 bases and 11 bases, there was a span of 18 bases. Per germline, CDR1 LNHNV and CDR2 YYDKDF (reference sequence). CDR3 size: 13 residues. The CDR3: CATSEGPAGEQYF. The DNA for the CDR3 is TGTGCCACCAGCGAGGGACCGGCGGGTGAGCAGTACTTC.

This clone showed up just once. The chain uses TRBV6-1 and TRBJ2-5, with D perhaps TRBD2 (6 bases). Germline V gene lookup returns CDR1 MNHNS and CDR2 SASEGT. V was shortened by 2 bases and J by 5 bases, with 12 bases between the two germline ends. The CDR3 spans 14 residues. The CDR3 nucleotides read TGTGCCAGCAGTGAAATTACAGGAGGGGAGACCCAGTACTTC. This sequence encodes CASSEITGGETQYF.

The gene calls are TRBV7-9 and TRBJ2-7; 15 bases map to TRBD2. The germline gives CDR1 SEHNR, CDR2 FQNEAQ (reference sequence). Germline trimming cut 5 bases from V and 2 bases from J; bases unmatched to any gene: 7. This CDR3 is 17 amino acids long. CDR3 loop: CASSVPGLAGGAYEQYF. CDR3 sequence (DNA): TGTGCCAGCAGCGTGCCGGGACTAGCGGGAGGAGCCTACGAGCAGTACTTC.

The chain combines TRBV5-1 with TRBJ2-1; no reliable D call. The germline CDR1 and CDR2 sequences are SGHRS and YFSETQ. V shed 0 bases and J shed 2 bases, with 9 bases lying between them. The CDR3 consists of 15 residues. CDR3 bases: TGCGCCAGCAGCTTGGGGAGATCTACCTACAATGAGCAGTTCTTC. Residues: CASSLGRSTYNEQFF.

The V and J genes are TRBV14 and TRBJ1-1, with 11 nucleotides matching TRBD1. CDR1 and CDR2 from the germline V gene are SGHDN and FVKESK. CDR3 length: 15 residues. Trimming cost V 6 bases and J 3 bases; bases outside gene matches: 6. CDR3 DNA: TGTGCCAGCAGTCTCATGGGACAGGGGGACACTGAAGCTTTCTTT. Amino acid sequence: CASSLMGQGDTEAFF.

The gene calls are TRBV19 and TRBJ2-3; D gene ambiguous. The CDR3 is 12 amino acids. From germline, CDR1 is LNHDA and CDR2 SQIVND (reference sequence). Trimming removed 4 bases from V and 6 bases from J, with 8 bases in between. The CDR3 region is CASSTGRDTQYF. CDR3 in DNA: TGTGCCAGTAGTACAGGAAGGGATACGCAGTATTTT.

V and J are TRBV5-1 and TRBJ1-3, with D possibly matching TRBD1 (5 bases). Trimming removed 1 base at V and 0 bases at J, with 11 bases between. The length of the CDR3 is 16 residues. Germline V gives CDR1 SGHRS, CDR2 YFSETQ. CDR3 residues: CASSLSPGGSGNTIYF. For the CDR3, the DNA is TGCGCCAGCAGCTTGAGCCCGGGGGGCTCTGGAAACACCATATATTTT. Using reference TRBV5-1 and TRBJ1-3 for the parts outside the CDR3, the full variable domain is KAGVTQTPRYLIKTRGQQVTLSCSPISGHRSVSWYQQTPGQGLQFLFEYFSETQRNKGNFPGRFSGRQFSNSRSEMNVSTLELGDSALYLCASSLSPGGSGNTIYFGEGSWLTVV.

The J gene is TRBJ2-2, the V gene TRBV2; no firm D call. The CDR3 covers 14 residues. The ends were cut back, 4 bases at V and 7 bases at J, with 13 bases in the middle. CDR1 is SNHLY, CDR2 FYNNEI, per germline. The CDR3 spells CASSAGRASGELFF. The CDR3 region has the DNA TGTGCCAGCAGTGCCGGACGGGCAAGCGGGGAGCTGTTTTTT.